This TCR beta chain was sequenced during a study of immune characteristics of hereditary and idiopathic chronic pancreatitis. Assay: immunoSEQ multiplex PCR; the TCRdb copy retains only in-frame clones and omits some. The table lists about 14,000 clones, roughly 70% of them singletons, with more than 13% in the top ten. Patients having total pancreatectomy with islet autotransplantation provided the chronic pancreatitis pancreas tissue. This CDR3 contains 14 residues. CDR1 ENHRY and CDR2 SYGVKD come from the germline V gene. V shed 7 bases and J 0 bases; nucleotides not matched to a gene: 5. Turning to this clone: The antigen is not known.

The study, taken as a whole, reports: Controls had less diverse, more clonal TCRbeta repertoires than both pancreatitis groups. Hereditary and idiopathic cases differed in TRBV10, TRBV19, TRBV23 and TRBV5 usage.

This chain joins TRBV10-3 and TRBJ1-1, with 7 nucleotides matching TRBD1. Material for sequencing was pancreas tissue with hereditary chronic pancreatitis. The clonotype originates from a human donor with chronic pancreatitis. The CDR3, as DNA: TGTGCCATCACCGGGGACAGCCTGAACACTGAAGCTTTCTTT. It translates to CAITGDSLNTEAFF.